Each of the 11 T cell receptor beta chains below was sequenced from the same sample in a study of T cell responses to AZD1222 COVID-19 vaccine. Profiled with immunoSEQ multiplex PCR; TCRdb holds only in-frame clones, not every one. The table includes 150,000 or so clones, under 95% detected once. The material was peripheral blood, obtained 28 days after the second AZD1222 dose. Receptors originate from an adult who received the AZD1222 COVID-19 vaccine.

The chain joins TRBV11-2 to TRBJ1-1; 8 nucleotides align to TRBD1. From germline, CDR1 is SGHAT and CDR2 FQNNGV. Germline trimming cut 1 base from V and 1 base from J; bases unmatched to any gene: 2. This CDR3 is built from 15 residues. CDR3 DNA sequence: TGTGCCAGCAGCTTAGGCACAGGGGGGAACACTGAAGCTTTCTTT. It translates to CASSLGTGGNTEAFF.

Turning to this clone: Mismatch with germline at one junction end may stem from a read error. This chain joins TRBV7-7 and TRBJ2-3, with D possibly called TRBD1 or TRBD2 (5 bases each). The CDR3 has 15 amino acids. The germline CDR1 and CDR2 sequences are SSHAT and FNYEAQ (reference sequence). The CDR3 spells CASSSGASPADTQYF. CDR3 DNA sequence: TGTGCTAGCAGCTCCGGGGCTAGCCCCGCAGATACGCAGTATTTT.

This chain joins TRBV7-6 and TRBJ2-7; maybe TRBD1 (6 bases). The CDR3 length is 17 residues. Germline loops: CDR1 SGHVS, CDR2 FNYEAQ. V lost 2 bases, J lost 4 bases, and 21 bases lay in between. CDR3 residues: CASSLRPPPGTRYEQYF. The CDR3 DNA is TGTGCCAGCAGCTTAAGGCCCCCCCCCGGGACAAGATACGAGCAGTACTTC.

V usage is TRBV10-3 and J usage is TRBJ2-1; perhaps TRBD1 as D (6 bases). Deletions cut 4 bases from V and 5 bases from J, with 12 bases between. Per the germline V gene, CDR1 is ENHRY and CDR2 is SYGVKD. This CDR3 is built from 14 residues. CDR3 loop: CAISATGQHNEQFF. CDR3 in DNA: TGTGCCATCAGTGCAACCGGACAGCACAATGAGCAGTTCTTC.

The rearrangement uses TRBV12-5 and TRBJ2-1; either TRBD1 or TRBD2 may supply D (5 bases each). Deletions cut 7 bases from V and 3 bases from J, with 16 bases between. CDR3 length: 15 residues. Germline loops: CDR1 LGHNT, CDR2 FRNRAP. For the CDR3, the DNA is TGTGCTAGTGCCCCTGGGGGTAGGTACTACAATGAGCAGTTCTTC. The encoded protein is CASAPGGRYYNEQFF.

V is TRBV5-1 and J is TRBJ2-1; TRBD1 matches 8 bases. CDR3 length: 15 amino acids. CDR1 and CDR2 from the germline V gene are SGHRS and YFSETQ. V gave up 4 bases and J gave up 3 bases; unmatched junction bases: 6. CDR3 sequence reads: CASSEQGGNYNEQFF. The CDR3 DNA reads TGCGCCAGCAGCGAACAGGGGGGAAACTACAATGAGCAGTTCTTC.

The chain combines TRBV29-1 with TRBJ1-1; TRBD1 agrees at 9 bases. Trimming cost V 6 bases and J 7 bases; bases outside gene matches: 6. CDR3 size: 12 residues. CDR1 and CDR2 from the germline V gene are SQVTM and ANQGSEA. The CDR3 sequence: CSVDRQGVEAFF. Here the CDR3 DNA reads TGCAGCGTAGACAGACAGGGGGTTGAAGCTTTCTTT.

This chain uses TRBV6-5 with TRBJ1-1, with 7 positions matching TRBD1. The CDR3 is made up of 15 amino acids. Unmatched junction bases numbered 9, after V lost 5 bases and J lost 3 bases. The germline V gene encodes CDR1 MNHEY and CDR2 SVGAGI. For the CDR3, the DNA is TGTGCCAGCAGTCCCCTCGAGGGGGCGGACACTGAAGCTTTCTTT. Translation: CASSPLEGADTEAFF.

The genes are TRBV3-1 (or the pseudogene TRBV3-2) and TRBJ1-6; D possibly corresponds to TRBD1 (6 bases). Germline V gives CDR1 LGHDT, CDR2 YNNKEL (reference sequence). The V end was cut by 1 base, the J end by 7 bases, with 17 bases between. The length of the CDR3 is 17 residues. CDR3 sequence reads: CASSQGWFTGRNSPLHF. For the CDR3, the DNA is TGTGCCAGCAGCCAAGGGTGGTTCACAGGGAGAAATTCACCCCTCCACTTT.

The rearrangement uses TRBV19 and TRBJ2-7, with a possible D match to TRBD1 (5 bases). In germline, CDR1 is LNHDA, CDR2 SQIVND (reference sequence). This CDR3 has 15 residues. V lost 3 bases, J lost 2 bases, and 14 bases lay in between. CDR3 sequence: CASSIFWGEPYEQYF. As DNA, the CDR3 is TGTGCCAGTAGTATTTTCTGGGGCGAACCCTACGAGCAGTACTTC.

The genes are TRBV6-5 and TRBJ2-7; 8 bases match TRBD1. The CDR3 runs to 15 residues. CDR1 is MNHEY and CDR2 is SVGAGI in the germline V gene. Trimming took 4 bases from V and 5 from J; bases not matched to a gene: 10. This chain's CDR3 is CASSSEAAGGHEQYF. The CDR3 DNA reads as TGTGCCAGCAGTTCAGAGGCGGCAGGGGGCCACGAGCAGTACTTC.